This TCR beta chain was identified during a study of blood T cell repertoires in COVID-19. Residents of about two dozen US areas, aged about 18 to 100 years, made up the participants. Symptom resolution, clearance, or two negative PCRs marked the recovered donors of Cohort 3. V gave up 0 bases and J gave up 2 bases, with 13 bases separating them. The CDR3 contains 16 residues. The germline V gene encodes CDR1 SGHRS and CDR2 YFSETQ. Repertoires were generated with immunoSEQ multiplex PCR, while TCRdb's copy carries only in-frame clones and drops some. The table has under 300,000 clones, approximately 84% seen once.

The chain recombines TRBV5-1 with TRBJ2-3, with D perhaps TRBD2 (6 bases). Sequencing used PBMCs or T cells enriched from blood (not recorded which). This receptor was identified in a man aged 40-55 years who had recovered from COVID-19. The CDR3 region is CASSLGGTFPTDTQYF. The CDR3, as DNA: TGCGCCAGCAGCTTGGGGGGGACTTTCCCCACAGATACGCAGTATTTT.